Given below is one T cell receptor beta chain in context. What this receptor recognizes is not known. It has no much larger one-base neighbor in the sample; base qualities were not kept. The data were taken from a study of shared clonotypes between healthy human individuals (TCRdb year 2020). Study-level background: The cohort included three men and two women between 18 and 49 years of age. For each donor, three plates each were used for CD4 naive and CD4 memory, two plates were used for CD8 naive, and one plate was used for CD8 memory. Blood TCR repertoires of about five healthy adults were deeply sequenced to estimate repertoire size and the extent of clonotype sharing between individuals. To increase sequencing depth and limit assay-specific biases, TCR repertoire library preparation and sequencing were carried out by different laboratories using diverse techniques. Leukapheresis yielded between about 0.9 and 9.5 billion PBMCs per donor.

The donors were healthy, HIV-negative adults who had no recently reported acute infections or vaccinations. All donors were Caucasian adults living in Nashville, Tennessee, USA. CD4+ T cells were enriched by magnetic negative selection; naive cells were then positively selected on CD45RA, and the negative fraction formed the memory subset. After blood collection by leukapheresis, PBMCs were isolated using Ficoll-Histopaque density gradient centrifugation and then cryopreserved in the vapor phase of liquid nitrogen. Analytical flow cytometry was used to check the purity and quantity of every magnetically sorted T cell population. Genomic DNA was isolated from each sorted fraction and quantified by UV absorbance on a Nanodrop 2000c. The junction shows trimming of 4 bases on V and 6 bases on J, plus 13 bases between the germline ends. CDR1 and CDR2 (SGHVS, FNYEAQ) derive from the germline V gene. From its cysteine to its phenylalanine, the CDR3 spans 14 amino acids. The kept DNA is CDR3 alone, 42 bases in frame from the first base.

General conclusions and limits of the study: The small number of donors limited the genetic and exposure-history diversity represented. Even with the large sequencing depth, rarefaction of the sorted-subset datasets indicated that sequencing was incomplete. Estimated clonotype richness was generally larger for naive than for memory subsets. Compared with non-shared clonotypes, clonotypes shared by all four sorted-subset donors had higher generation probabilities. Pairwise subsampling led to the expectation that sequencing depth would affect the degree of clonotype sharing among donors. When a handful of donors were compared, the shared fraction of clonotypes was about 5.2% for naive CD4, around 3.5% for naive CD8, roughly 2.5% for memory CD4, and roughly 0.43% for memory CD8. Only blood was sampled, and tissue TCR repertoires likely differ from those in blood.

TCR CDR3 regions were amplified from genomic DNA by multiplex PCR using the deep immunoSEQ assay. Genomic DNA extracted from each cell subset was distributed evenly over all wells of several immunoSEQ 96-well plates, and each plate served as one replicate. For sorted subsets, each replicate PCR was loaded with 200 ng genomic DNA, equivalent to some 31,000 T cell genomes. The purified libraries were quantified using a Qubit 3.0 fluorometer, sized with a Bioanalyzer 2100, and then quantified again using the KAPA Library Quantification kit. A separate single-read 150-cycle Illumina NextSeq 550 flow cell was used to sequence each immunoSEQ 96-well plate. The study's processing was this. Because only junctional sequences without quality scores were contained in the immunoSEQ output, filtering matching that applied to full-length reads could not be performed. To assign V/J genes and CDR3, sequences were annotated against IMGT germline references using PyIR, a Python wrapper for IgBLAST v1.9. Reads were filtered out if the reads had weak V/J assignments (E-value above 1e-6), no CDR3, stop codons, out-of-frame junctions, or ambiguous translated residues. V3J clonotypes were defined by identical inferred V gene, J gene, and CDR3 amino acid sequence. To compute the percentage overlap between repertoires, the number of shared unique clonotypes was divided by the size of the smaller repertoire. Richness of each repertoire was evaluated using RTK rarefaction, the Chao1 estimator, and Recon v2.1 estimates of unobserved clonotypes. Generation probabilities for all TCRbeta clonotypes obtained by the gDNA method from a handful of donors were computed using OLGA. In TCRdb, the immuneACCESS table is reduced to in-frame sequences with V and J assigned. These tables do not hold every clone; where another copy was compared, an unresolved V gene accounts for under half, and the others remain unexplained. For V, J and clone size, that table is used; D and trimming come from the DNA. Present in this sample are under 1,100,000 clones, around 78% of which were seen just once. The ten largest clones add up to 0.55% to 0.7% of the sample.

Sequencing was done on a sample of memory CD4+ T cells from PBMCs. Reading the label with the study, this specimen's cell subset or site is: CD45RA-negative fraction. The clonotype comes from a man aged 18 to 29 in good health. Some clones in this sample may be carry-over from other donors' samples. The sequence links TRBV7-6 to TRBJ2-1; a weak D assignment points to TRBD1 (5 bases agree). The CDR3 region: CASSSETAANEQFF. The nucleotide sequence is TGTGCCAGCAGCTCGGAGACAGCAGCCAATGAGCAGTTCTTC.